The subject of this entry is one TCR beta chain. Its antigen remains unknown. This sample stems from a study of T cell responses to AZD1222 COVID-19 vaccine. Overall study findings and caveats: With dominance at 160-218 and 743-854, vaccine-associated CD4 TCRs spanned spike. Repertoire sampling happened only post peak T cell response. Rises in breadth and depth of Spike-specific TCRs came after two AZD1222 doses.

The germline V gene encodes CDR1 DFQATT and CDR2 SNEGSKA (reference sequence). The CDR3 totals 11 residues. Here immunoSEQ multiplex PCR was the method, and the copy in TCRdb shows in-frame clones only, minus some. The sample has around 100,000 clones; more than 75% are singletons. The sequences come from peripheral blood, collected on day 0 of MenACWY control vaccination. The chain carries TRBV20-1 and TRBJ1-2; D is uncertain. This TCR came from an adult in good health. CDR3: CNPGENYGYTF. The CDR3 DNA reads TGCAACCCCGGAGAGAACTATGGCTACACCTTC.